This TCR beta chain was identified in a study of chemoradiotherapy in HPV16-positive cancers. Study results and caveats: For HPV16-positive patients, expanding HPV-responsive T cells associated with longer recurrence-free survival. Non-HPV-specific T cells did not expand in tumors during treatment, whereas candidate HPV-specific clones and E7-related motifs did.

Produced via immunoSEQ multiplex PCR; TCRdb's table is partial and in-frame only. The table includes around 4,800 clones, about nine tenths detected once. The CDR3 extends over 13 amino acids. Between the trimmed V and J ends, which lost 0 bases and 8 bases, there was a span of 8 bases. Germline CDR1 KGHSY, CDR2 FQNENV. Points on this clone: Its antigen is undetermined.

The rearrangement joins TRBV16 to TRBJ1-5, with D hard to call. Specimen: tumor tissue, collected from a patient who underwent chemoradiotherapy. The clonotype comes from a human donor with HPV-associated anogenital cancer. The CDR3: CASSQSRQEPQHF. In nucleotides, the CDR3 is TGTGCCAGCAGCCAATCGAGGCAGGAGCCCCAGCATTTT.